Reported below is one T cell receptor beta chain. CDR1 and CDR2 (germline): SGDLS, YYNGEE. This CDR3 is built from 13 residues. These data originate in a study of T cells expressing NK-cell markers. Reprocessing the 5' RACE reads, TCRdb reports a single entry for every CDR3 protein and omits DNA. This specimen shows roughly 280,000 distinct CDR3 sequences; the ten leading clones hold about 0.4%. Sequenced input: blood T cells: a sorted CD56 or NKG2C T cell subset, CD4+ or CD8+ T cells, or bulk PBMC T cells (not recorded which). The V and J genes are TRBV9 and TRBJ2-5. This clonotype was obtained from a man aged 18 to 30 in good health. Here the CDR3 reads CASSVDRLETQYF.